This T cell receptor beta chain was identified in a study of graft-versus-host responses after intestinal transplantation. Study-level information: Recipients received multivisceral, liver-intestinal, or isolated intestinal transplants. The whole recipient group had anti-thymocyte globulin induction followed by tacrolimus and steroids for three to four years.

On this clone: Its antigen remains unknown.

Repertoires were generated with immunoSEQ multiplex PCR, while TCRdb's copy carries only in-frame clones and drops some. The sample consists of more than 80,000 clones, about 88% of them appearing once. The germline V gene encodes CDR1 MGHDK and CDR2 SYGVNS. The V and J ends lost 1 base and 11 bases respectively, with 15 bases between them. The CDR3 consists of 14 residues. Sample: unstimulated CD4+ T cells sorted from spleen or lymph node cells, taken before intestinal transplant. V usage is TRBV25-1 and J usage is TRBJ2-1; TRBD1 is a possible D gene (5 bases). The source is a human donor who received an intestinal transplant. CDR3: CASSESSSTGQQFF. The DNA of the CDR3 is TGTGCCAGCAGTGAATCCTCCTCAACAGGACAGCAGTTCTTC.